This entry concerns a single T cell receptor (beta chain). The specificity of this receptor is unknown. Base quality data are lacking; no much larger clone is found one base away. This entry is derived from a study of patients and donors after allogeneic stem cell transplantation (dated by TCRdb to between 2020 and 2021). Libraries were built with RT-PCR. TCRdb shows the sequencer as NextSeq 550. In-frame beta chains were kept once TCRdb had trimmed the public reads at Q25 with fastp and called clones with MiXCR. For every CDR3 protein sequence, its rows merge into one entry that carries the most common genes and DNA. This sample has fewer than 75,000 distinct CDR3 sequences in its table, and roughly 29% of those were observed once. The ten largest clones capture 26% of the sample. The sequencing sample was made of blood, either unsorted or a sorted T cell fraction (not recorded which). The TCR comes from a human donor who was either an allogeneic HSCT recipient or a stem cell or donor lymphocyte infusion donor (not recorded which). It is not recorded whose cells these are; they may come from a transplant donor.

The CDR3 is CASSNYGNTEAFF. Here is the DNA: TGTGCCAGCAGCAACTACGGGAACACTGAAGCTTTCTTT. The V and J genes are TRBV7-9 and TRBJ1-1, with no reliable assignment of the D segment. The germline V gene (reference sequence) gives CDR1 as SEHNR and CDR2 as FQNEAQ. Reading from cysteine to phenylalanine, the CDR3 counts 13 amino acids. The retained sequence is limited to the CDR3, 39 bases, with the frame set at the first base. The V end loses 5 bases and the J end loses 1 base, and a stretch of 8 bases separates them.